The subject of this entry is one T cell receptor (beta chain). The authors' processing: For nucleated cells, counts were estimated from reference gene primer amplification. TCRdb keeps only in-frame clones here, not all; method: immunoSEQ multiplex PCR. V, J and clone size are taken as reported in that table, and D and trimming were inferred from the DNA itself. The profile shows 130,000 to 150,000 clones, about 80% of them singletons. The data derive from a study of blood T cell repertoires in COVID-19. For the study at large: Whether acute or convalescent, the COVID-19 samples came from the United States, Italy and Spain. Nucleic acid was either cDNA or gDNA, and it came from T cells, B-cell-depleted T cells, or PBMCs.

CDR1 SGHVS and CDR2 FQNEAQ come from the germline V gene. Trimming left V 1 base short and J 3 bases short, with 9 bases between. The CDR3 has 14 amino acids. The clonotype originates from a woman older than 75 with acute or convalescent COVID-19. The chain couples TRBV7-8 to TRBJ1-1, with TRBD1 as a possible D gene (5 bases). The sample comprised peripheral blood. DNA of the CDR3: TGTGCCAGCAGCTTAGATTGGGGGGACACTGAAGCTTTCTTT. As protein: CASSLDWGDTEAFF.